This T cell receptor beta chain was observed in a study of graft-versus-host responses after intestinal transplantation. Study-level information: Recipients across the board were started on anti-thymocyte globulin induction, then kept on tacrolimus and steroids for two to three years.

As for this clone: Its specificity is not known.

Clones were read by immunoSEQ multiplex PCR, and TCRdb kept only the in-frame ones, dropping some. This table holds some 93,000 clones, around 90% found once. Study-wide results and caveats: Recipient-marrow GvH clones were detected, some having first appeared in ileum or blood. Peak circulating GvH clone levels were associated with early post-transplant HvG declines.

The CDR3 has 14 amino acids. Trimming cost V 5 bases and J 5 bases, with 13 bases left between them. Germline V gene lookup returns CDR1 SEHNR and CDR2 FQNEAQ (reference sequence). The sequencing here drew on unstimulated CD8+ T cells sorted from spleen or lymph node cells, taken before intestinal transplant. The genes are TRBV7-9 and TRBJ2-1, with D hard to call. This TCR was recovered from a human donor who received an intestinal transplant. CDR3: CASSPPLANNEQFF. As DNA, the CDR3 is TGTGCCAGCAGCCCCCCCTTGGCAAACAATGAGCAGTTCTTC.